This T cell receptor (beta chain) appears in the sequencing data of a study of shared clonotypes between healthy human individuals. Study-wide findings and caveats: Exclusively blood specimens were collected; tissue repertoires likely differ.

Each unsorted sample relied on about 90 million PBMCs as its source of genomic DNA. Remarks on this clone: What it recognizes is unknown.

The trim removed 0 bases at V and 3 bases at J, leaving 1 base unmatched. The CDR3 contains 15 residues. The germline gives CDR1 GTSNPN, CDR2 SVGIG (reference sequence). On ten immunoSEQ deep assay plates, unsorted PBMC DNA was sequenced. Sequencing was performed with immunoSEQ multiplex PCR; in TCRdb, only in-frame clones are kept and a portion is missing. The sample includes some 530,000 clones, around four fifths seen only once; the top ten take around 12%. This sequence was found in a woman in her thirties or forties in good health. Some clones in this sample may be carry-over from other donors' samples. The chain uses TRBV30 and TRBJ2-1; 11 bases agree with TRBD2. The sequencing sample was made of PBMCs. CDR3: CAWSVGTSGYNEQFF. CDR3 DNA: TGTGCCTGGAGTGTAGGGACTAGCGGCTACAATGAGCAGTTCTTC.